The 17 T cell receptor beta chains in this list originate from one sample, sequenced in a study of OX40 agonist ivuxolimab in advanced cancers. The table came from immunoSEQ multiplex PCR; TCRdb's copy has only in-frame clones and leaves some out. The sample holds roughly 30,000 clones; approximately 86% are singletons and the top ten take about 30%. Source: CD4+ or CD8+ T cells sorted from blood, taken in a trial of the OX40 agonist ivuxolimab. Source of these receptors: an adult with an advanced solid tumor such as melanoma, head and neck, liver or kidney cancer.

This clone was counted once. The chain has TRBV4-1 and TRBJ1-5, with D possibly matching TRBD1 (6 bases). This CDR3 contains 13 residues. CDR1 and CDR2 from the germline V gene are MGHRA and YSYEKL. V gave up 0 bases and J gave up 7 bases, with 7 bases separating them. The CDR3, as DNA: TGCGCCAGCAGCCAAGACAGGGGCCAGCCCCAGCATTTT. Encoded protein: CASSQDRGQPQHF.

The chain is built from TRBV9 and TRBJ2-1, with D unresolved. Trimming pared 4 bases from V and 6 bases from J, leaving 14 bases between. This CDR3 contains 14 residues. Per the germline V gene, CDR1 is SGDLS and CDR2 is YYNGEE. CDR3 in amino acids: CASSSSGLANEQFF. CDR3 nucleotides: TGTGCCAGCAGCTCATCAGGCTTAGCCAATGAGCAGTTCTTC. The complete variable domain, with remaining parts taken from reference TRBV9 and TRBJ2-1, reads DSGVTQTPKHLITATGQRVTLRCSPRSGDLSVYWYQQSLDQGLQFLIQYYNGEERAKGNILERFSAQQFPDLHSELNLSSLELGDSALYFCASSSSGLANEQFFGPGTRLTVL.

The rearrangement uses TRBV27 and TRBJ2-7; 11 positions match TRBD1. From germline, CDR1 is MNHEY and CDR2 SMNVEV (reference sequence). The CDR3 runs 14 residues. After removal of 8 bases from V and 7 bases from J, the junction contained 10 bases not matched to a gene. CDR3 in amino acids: CASGDRDRGWEQYF. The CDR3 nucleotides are TGTGCCAGCGGGGACCGGGACAGGGGGTGGGAGCAGTACTTC.

The CDR3 bases are TGTGCCATCAGTGAAGGGGGGAAATACAATAACTATGGCTACACCTTC. This codes for CAISEGGKYNNYGYTF. The chain couples TRBV10-3 to TRBJ1-2; the D gene is possibly TRBD1 (6 bases). V was cut by 3 bases and J by 1 base, with 15 bases left in between. The CDR3 spans 16 residues. Per the germline V gene, CDR1 is ENHRY and CDR2 is SYGVKD.

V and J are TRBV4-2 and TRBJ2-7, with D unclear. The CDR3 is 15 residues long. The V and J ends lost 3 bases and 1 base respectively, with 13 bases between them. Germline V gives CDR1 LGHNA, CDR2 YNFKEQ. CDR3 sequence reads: CASSQGRWGSYEQYF. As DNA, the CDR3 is TGTGCCAGCAGCCAGGGCAGGTGGGGTTCCTACGAGCAGTACTTC.

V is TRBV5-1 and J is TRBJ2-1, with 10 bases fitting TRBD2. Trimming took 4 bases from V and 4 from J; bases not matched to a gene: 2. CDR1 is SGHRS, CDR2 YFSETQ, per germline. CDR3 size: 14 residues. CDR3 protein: CASSERGGYNEQFF. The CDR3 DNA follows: TGCGCCAGCAGCGAGCGGGGGGGATACAATGAGCAGTTCTTC.

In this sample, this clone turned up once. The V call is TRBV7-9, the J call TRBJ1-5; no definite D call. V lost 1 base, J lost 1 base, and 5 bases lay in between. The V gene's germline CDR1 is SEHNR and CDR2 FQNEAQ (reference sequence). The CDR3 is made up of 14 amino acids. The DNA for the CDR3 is TGTGCCAGCAGCTTAGTAGGCAGCAATCAGCCCCAGCATTTT. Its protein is CASSLVGSNQPQHF.

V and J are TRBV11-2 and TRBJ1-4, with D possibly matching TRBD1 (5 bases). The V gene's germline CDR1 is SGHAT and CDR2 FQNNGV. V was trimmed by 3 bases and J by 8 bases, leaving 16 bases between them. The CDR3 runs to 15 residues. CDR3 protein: CASSFGDSRDEKLFF. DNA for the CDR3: TGTGCCAGCAGCTTTGGGGACTCAAGAGACGAAAAACTGTTTTTT.

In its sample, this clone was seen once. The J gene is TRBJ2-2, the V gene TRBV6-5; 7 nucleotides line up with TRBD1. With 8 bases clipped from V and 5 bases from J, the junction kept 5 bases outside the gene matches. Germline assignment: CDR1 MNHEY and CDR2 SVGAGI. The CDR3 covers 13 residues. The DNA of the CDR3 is TGTGCCAGCCCAAGACAGGGTACCGGGGAGCTGTTTTTT. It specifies CASPRQGTGELFF.

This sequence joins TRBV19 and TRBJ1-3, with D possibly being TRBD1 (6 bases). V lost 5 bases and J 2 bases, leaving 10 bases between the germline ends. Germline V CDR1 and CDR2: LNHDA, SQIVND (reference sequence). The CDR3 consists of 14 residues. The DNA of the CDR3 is TGTGCCAGTAGTGGAGAGGGGGCTGGAAACACCATATATTTT. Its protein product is CASSGEGAGNTIYF.

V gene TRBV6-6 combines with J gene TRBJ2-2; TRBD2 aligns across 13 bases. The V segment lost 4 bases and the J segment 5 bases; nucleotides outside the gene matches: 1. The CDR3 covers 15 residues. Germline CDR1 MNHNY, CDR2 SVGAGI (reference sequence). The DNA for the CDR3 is TGTGCCAGCAGTTTACTAGCGGGAGGGACCGGGGAGCTGTTTTTT. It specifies CASSLLAGGTGELFF.

The CDR3 DNA follows: TGTGCCAGCAGCCGGACAGGGAACAATTCACCCCTCCACTTT. Translation: CASSRTGNNSPLHF. The chain combines TRBV7-9 with TRBJ1-6, with 8 bases identical to TRBD1. The V gene's germline CDR1 is SEHNR and CDR2 FQNEAQ (reference sequence). This CDR3 spans 14 amino acids. V trimming: 5 bases; J trimming: 7 bases; junction bases outside the gene matches: 4.

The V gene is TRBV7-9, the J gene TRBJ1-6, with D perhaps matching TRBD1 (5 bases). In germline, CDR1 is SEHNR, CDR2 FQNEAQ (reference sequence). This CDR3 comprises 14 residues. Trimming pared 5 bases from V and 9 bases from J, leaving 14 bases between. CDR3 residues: CASSQGPIGSPLHF. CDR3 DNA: TGTGCCAGCAGCCAGGGACCGATTGGTTCACCCCTCCACTTT.

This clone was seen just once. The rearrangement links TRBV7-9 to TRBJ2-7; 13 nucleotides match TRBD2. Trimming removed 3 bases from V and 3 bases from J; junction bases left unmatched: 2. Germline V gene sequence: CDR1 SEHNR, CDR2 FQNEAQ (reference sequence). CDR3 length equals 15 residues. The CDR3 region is CASSLTSGRIYEQYF. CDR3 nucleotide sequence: TGTGCCAGCAGCTTGACTAGCGGGAGGATCTACGAGCAGTACTTC.

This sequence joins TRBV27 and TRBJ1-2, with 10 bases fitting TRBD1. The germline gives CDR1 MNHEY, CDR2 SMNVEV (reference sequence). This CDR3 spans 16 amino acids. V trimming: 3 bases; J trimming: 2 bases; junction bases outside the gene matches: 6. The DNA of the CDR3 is TGTGCCAGCAGTTTTAAAGGGACAGGGGTCAACTATGGCTACACCTTC. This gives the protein CASSFKGTGVNYGYTF.

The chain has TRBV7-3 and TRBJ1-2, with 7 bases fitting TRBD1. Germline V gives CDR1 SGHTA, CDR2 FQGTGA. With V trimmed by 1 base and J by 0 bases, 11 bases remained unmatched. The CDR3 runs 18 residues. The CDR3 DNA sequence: TGTGCCAGCAGCTTAAAGGGGGCGGACGGACCAACTAACTATGGCTACACCTTC. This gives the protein CASSLKGADGPTNYGYTF.

The CDR3 here is CASSQVFRDRGRDGQFF. The CDR3 DNA sequence: TGTGCCAGCAGCCAAGTTTTTCGGGACAGGGGGCGCGATGGGCAGTTCTTC. The V and J genes are TRBV4-2 and TRBJ2-1; 12 bases are a match to TRBD1. With 1 base clipped from V and 12 bases from J, the junction kept 13 bases outside the gene matches. In germline, CDR1 is LGHNA, CDR2 YNFKEQ. This CDR3 has 17 residues.